These T cell receptor beta chains were read from a single sample in a study of control samples from healthy donors and cancer patients. TCRdb's copy holds only in-frame clones and misses some; the assay was immunoSEQ multiplex PCR. The sample lists around 100,000 clones, approximately 90% occurring once. Sequencing input: PBMCs. Every receptor here comes from a man aged 60-69 years with lung cancer. The CDR3 runs from the conserved cysteine through the conserved F or W. The order of the fields is V gene, D gene, clone size, J gene, CDR3 DNA, CDR3 protein. D genes are given only for firm matches. Expanded clones get a size class; other rows say once, few or many, or leave the size out.

v_gene: TRBV18; d_gene: NA; abundance: NA; j_gene: TRBJ2-5; CDR3nt: TGTGCCAGCTCACCAGGCGGAAAAGAGACCCAGTACTTC; CDR3aa: CASSPGGKETQYF
v_gene: TRBV6-6; d_gene: NA; abundance: NA; j_gene: TRBJ1-5; CDR3nt: TGTGCCAGCAGTTTTCAGGGGTTCGATCAGCCCCAGCATTTT; CDR3aa: CASSFQGFDQPQHF
v_gene: TRBV2; d_gene: NA; abundance: NA; j_gene: TRBJ1-6; CDR3nt: TGTGCCAGCAGTGATTCGGGGGTTAGGACTTCACCCCTCCACTTT; CDR3aa: CASSDSGVRTSPLHF
v_gene: TRBV7-8; d_gene: NA; abundance: NA; j_gene: TRBJ1-5; CDR3nt: TGTGCCAGCAGCTTAGCTTGGGGAAGCAATCAGCCCCAGCATTTT; CDR3aa: CASSLAWGSNQPQHF
v_gene: TRBV2; d_gene: NA; abundance: NA; j_gene: TRBJ2-2; CDR3nt: TGTGCCAGCAGTGGGGCGGTTTTGGGGGGCGATACCGGGGAGCTGTTTTTT; CDR3aa: CASSGAVLGGDTGELFF
v_gene: TRBV25-1; d_gene: NA; abundance: NA; j_gene: TRBJ1-4; CDR3nt: TGTGCCAGCAGTAGGGATAGGGGACCTAATGAAAAACTGTTTTTT; CDR3aa: CASSRDRGPNEKLFF
v_gene: TRBV29-1; d_gene: TRBD1; abundance: NA; j_gene: TRBJ1-3; CDR3nt: TGCAGCATGACAGGGGGAAATCGTGGAAACACCATATATTTT; CDR3aa: CSMTGGNRGNTIYF
v_gene: TRBV6-5; d_gene: NA; abundance: once; j_gene: TRBJ2-7; CDR3nt: TGTGCCAGCAGGAAGGACATCTCCTACGAGCAGTACTTC; CDR3aa: CASRKDISYEQYF
v_gene: TRBV19; d_gene: NA; abundance: NA; j_gene: TRBJ2-2; CDR3nt: TGTGCCAGCCATCCGAACAGGGTGGACACCGGGGAGCTGTTTTTT; CDR3aa: CASHPNRVDTGELFF
v_gene: TRBV27; d_gene: NA; abundance: NA; j_gene: TRBJ1-6; CDR3nt: TGTGCCAGCCGCGATAGGGATAGGTCACCCCTCCACTTT; CDR3aa: CASRDRDRSPLHF
v_gene: TRBV5-6; d_gene: TRBD1; abundance: few; j_gene: TRBJ1-2; CDR3nt: TGTGCCAGCAGGCATGACAGGGGCTCTTATGGCTACACCTTC; CDR3aa: CASRHDRGSYGYTF
v_gene: TRBV6-5; d_gene: TRBD1; abundance: NA; j_gene: TRBJ1-1; CDR3nt: TGTGCCAGCGGGAGGGGGCGGGGCTCGAACACTGAAGCTTTCTTT; CDR3aa: CASGRGRGSNTEAFF
v_gene: TRBV4-1; d_gene: NA; abundance: once; j_gene: TRBJ2-5; CDR3nt: TGCGCCAGCAGCCAAGATCGGCAACCCCAAGAGACCCAGTACTTC; CDR3aa: CASSQDRQPQETQYF
v_gene: TRBV12-5; d_gene: NA; abundance: NA; j_gene: TRBJ2-5; CDR3nt: TGTGCTAGTGGGCGACAAAAAGACGGGGGCGGCCAAGAGACCCAGTACTTC; CDR3aa: CASGRQKDGGGQETQYF
v_gene: TRBV19; d_gene: NA; abundance: NA; j_gene: TRBJ2-3; CDR3nt: TGTGCCAGTAGTAATCGGGCAGGGGGCACAGATACGCAGTATTTT; CDR3aa: CASSNRAGGTDTQYF
v_gene: TRBV7-3; d_gene: NA; abundance: NA; j_gene: TRBJ2-5; CDR3nt: TGTGCCAGCAGCCCAGGGCCTGCATCTGCGGAGACCCAGTACTTC; CDR3aa: CASSPGPASAETQYF
v_gene: TRBV14; d_gene: NA; abundance: NA; j_gene: TRBJ2-2; CDR3nt: TGTGCCAGCAGCCCTCACAGAATACAGCCCGCGAACACCGGGGAGCTGTTTTTT; CDR3aa: CASSPHRIQPANTGELFF
v_gene: TRBV29-1; d_gene: NA; abundance: NA; j_gene: TRBJ2-7; CDR3nt: TGCAGCGTAGAAGGAGGGGCCGGAGGGGTCTACGAGCAGTACTTC; CDR3aa: CSVEGGAGGVYEQYF
v_gene: TRBV5-1; d_gene: NA; abundance: NA; j_gene: TRBJ2-1; CDR3nt: TGCGCCAGCAGCTTCCTTGATAGCGCTGGTGAGCAGTTCTTC; CDR3aa: CASSFLDSAGEQFF
v_gene: TRBV7-9; d_gene: NA; abundance: NA; j_gene: TRBJ1-2; CDR3nt: TGTGCCAGCACCATAAGGAACTATGGCTACACCTTC; CDR3aa: CASTIRNYGYTF
v_gene: TRBV5-1; d_gene: NA; abundance: NA; j_gene: TRBJ1-3; CDR3nt: TGCGCCAGCAGGGGGACAATCGGCGCTACTGGAAACACCATATATTTT; CDR3aa: CASRGTIGATGNTIYF
v_gene: TRBV3-1/TRBV3-2; d_gene: NA; abundance: NA; j_gene: TRBJ1-2; CDR3nt: TGTGCCAGCAGCCAAGTGGACGGAGGCTACACCTTC; CDR3aa: CASSQVDGGYTF
v_gene: TRBV7-3; d_gene: TRBD1; abundance: NA; j_gene: TRBJ1-2; CDR3nt: TGTGCCAGCAGCCCGACAGGGTCTATAGGAGGCTACACCTTC; CDR3aa: CASSPTGSIGGYTF
v_gene: TRBV30; d_gene: NA; abundance: NA; j_gene: TRBJ1-1; CDR3nt: TGTGCCTGGGGATGGGCCACAGCCTCTGAAGCTTTCTTT; CDR3aa: CAWGWATASEAFF
v_gene: TRBV20-1; d_gene: NA; abundance: few; j_gene: TRBJ1-5; CDR3nt: TGCAGTGCTAGAGATATTTTTTATGAGCATTTT; CDR3aa: CSARDIFYEHF
v_gene: TRBV12-3/TRBV12-4; d_gene: NA; abundance: NA; j_gene: TRBJ1-6; CDR3nt: TGTGCCAGCAGTTTTATGTCCGGGGCACCCCTCCACTTT; CDR3aa: CASSFMSGAPLHF
v_gene: TRBV7-9; d_gene: TRBD2; abundance: NA; j_gene: TRBJ2-3; CDR3nt: TGTGCCAGCAGCCCTGCGGGGGACCGTCGGCCCTTTAGCACAGATACGCAGTATTTT; CDR3aa: CASSPAGDRRPFSTDTQYF
v_gene: TRBV6-1; d_gene: TRBD1; abundance: once; j_gene: TRBJ1-1; CDR3nt: TGTGCCAGCAGTCCACAGGGGTATGAAGCTTTCTTT; CDR3aa: CASSPQGYEAFF
v_gene: TRBV18; d_gene: NA; abundance: NA; j_gene: TRBJ2-2; CDR3nt: TGTGCCAGCTCACCCACAGGGACCGGGGAGCTGTTTTTT; CDR3aa: CASSPTGTGELFF
v_gene: TRBV10-3; d_gene: TRBD1; abundance: NA; j_gene: TRBJ1-2; CDR3nt: TGTGCCATCAGTGCCCCGGGACAGGGAATAGATGGCTACACCTTC; CDR3aa: CAISAPGQGIDGYTF
v_gene: TRBV24-1; d_gene: NA; abundance: NA; j_gene: TRBJ2-1; CDR3nt: TGTGCCACCAGTGTCAATAAGGGACTGAGATACAATGAGCAGTTCTTC; CDR3aa: CATSVNKGLRYNEQFF
v_gene: TRBV5-1; d_gene: NA; abundance: NA; j_gene: TRBJ2-2; CDR3nt: TGCGCCAGCAGCTTGGATGACAGGCCTACCGGGGAGCTGTTTTTT; CDR3aa: CASSLDDRPTGELFF
v_gene: TRBV24-1; d_gene: TRBD1; abundance: NA; j_gene: TRBJ2-2; CDR3nt: TGTGCCACCAGTGATCAACTCAGGGGGCTCACCGGGGAGCTGTTTTTT; CDR3aa: CATSDQLRGLTGELFF
v_gene: TRBV9; d_gene: NA; abundance: NA; j_gene: TRBJ1-1; CDR3nt: TGTGCCAGCAGCGCCCACGGATCGGCGAACACTGAAGCTTTCTTT; CDR3aa: CASSAHGSANTEAFF
v_gene: TRBV12-3/TRBV12-4; d_gene: NA; abundance: NA; j_gene: TRBJ1-3; CDR3nt: TGTGCCAGCAGGGGCAGGCCTGGAAACACCATATATTTT; CDR3aa: CASRGRPGNTIYF
v_gene: TRBV18; d_gene: NA; abundance: NA; j_gene: TRBJ2-7; CDR3nt: TGTGCCAGCTCACCCAGCGTAAACTCCTACGAGCAGTACTTC; CDR3aa: CASSPSVNSYEQYF
v_gene: TRBV5-1; d_gene: TRBD1; abundance: once; j_gene: TRBJ1-1; CDR3nt: TGCGCCAGCAGGGGACAGGGATCGAACACTGAAGCTTTCTTT; CDR3aa: CASRGQGSNTEAFF
v_gene: TRBV6-5; d_gene: NA; abundance: NA; j_gene: TRBJ1-2; CDR3nt: TGTGCCAGCAGTAAGACGGATAACTATGGCTACACCTTC; CDR3aa: CASSKTDNYGYTF
v_gene: TRBV7-2; d_gene: NA; abundance: NA; j_gene: TRBJ2-7; CDR3nt: TGTGCATACGGAGCACAGCCCTCCTACGAGCAGTACTTC; CDR3aa: CAYGAQPSYEQYF
v_gene: TRBV5-4; d_gene: TRBD1; abundance: NA; j_gene: TRBJ1-2; CDR3nt: TGTGCCAGCAGCCACGGGACAGTCGATTCTAACTATGGCTACACCTTC; CDR3aa: CASSHGTVDSNYGYTF